A selection of T cell receptor beta chains follows, all from one sample in a study of neoadjuvant nivolumab and ipilimumab in lung cancer. Generated by immunoSEQ multiplex PCR, the TCRdb table keeps only in-frame clones and is missing some. The sample records roughly 30,000 clones, about nine tenths being singletons. This specimen was peripheral blood, taken after neoadjuvant nivolumab, alone or with ipilimumab, at or shortly before surgery. These TCRs come from an adult with non-small cell lung cancer. Each CDR3 is given with its conserved first and last residue. The order of the fields is D gene, J gene, clone size, V gene, CDR3 protein, CDR3 DNA. A D gene is named only where the DNA matches it firmly. Only part of the rows carry a size: once, few, many, or a class if the clone is expanded.

. | TRBJ1-4 | . | TRBV7-9 | CASSPPGLWREKLFF | TGTGCCAGCAGCCCCCCAGGCTTATGGCGTGAAAAACTGTTTTTT
TRBD2 | TRBJ2-1 | . | TRBV29-1 | CSGGLAGGFDEQFF | TGCAGCGGTGGACTAGCGGGGGGGTTCGATGAGCAGTTCTTC
. | TRBJ1-6 | . | TRBV19 | CASREPGWGSPLHF | TGTGCCAGTAGAGAACCAGGGTGGGGTTCACCCCTCCACTTT
. | TRBJ1-3 | . | TRBV6-1 | CASSSQGSGNTIYF | TGTGCCAGCAGTAGCCAGGGATCTGGAAACACCATATATTTT
. | TRBJ2-1 | . | TRBV9 | CASSVATGWRNEQFF | TGTGCCAGCAGCGTAGCTACGGGTTGGCGAAATGAGCAGTTCTTC
TRBD1 | TRBJ1-6 | . | TRBV5-1 | CASSYGQDNSPLHF | TGCGCCAGCAGCTATGGACAGGATAATTCACCCCTCCACTTT
. | TRBJ2-7 | . | TRBV7-9 | CASSLVQGPYEQYF | TGTGCCAGCAGCTTAGTTCAGGGTCCCTACGAGCAGTACTTC
. | TRBJ2-7 | . | TRBV11-3 | CASSLVSPDGNEQYF | TGTGCCAGCAGCTTAGTCTCTCCTGACGGGAACGAGCAGTACTTC
. | TRBJ2-2 | . | TRBV5-1 | CASSLDLNTGELFF | TGCGCCAGCAGCTTGGACTTGAACACCGGGGAGCTGTTTTTT
TRBD2 | TRBJ2-7 | . | TRBV27 | CASSLSHGGEYEQYF | TGTGCCAGCAGTCTGTCCCACGGGGGGGAATACGAGCAGTACTTC
. | TRBJ2-7 | . | TRBV2 | CASSEDVSGYGVFPYEQYF | TGTGCCAGCAGTGAAGACGTCTCGGGGTATGGGGTTTTCCCCTACGAGCAGTACTTC
TRBD1 | TRBJ1-5 | . | TRBV6-6 | CASRPGQVNQPQHF | TGTGCCAGCAGACCGGGACAGGTTAATCAGCCCCAGCATTTT
TRBD1 | TRBJ1-2 | . | TRBV25-1 | CASSSTGVGGYTF | TGTGCCAGCAGTAGCACAGGGGTGGGTGGCTACACCTTC
. | TRBJ2-1 | . | TRBV20-1 | CSARPSRVQFF | TGCAGTGCTAGACCTTCAAGGGTGCAGTTCTTC
TRBD1 | TRBJ2-3 | . | TRBV5-1 | CASSLAGQGAADTQYF | TGCGCCAGCAGCTTGGCCGGACAGGGGGCGGCAGATACGCAGTATTTT
TRBD1 | TRBJ1-4 | . | TRBV10-3 | CAISESNWKGAAGEKLFF | TGTGCCATCAGTGAGTCGAATTGGAAGGGGGCCGCAGGAGAAAAACTGTTTTTT
TRBD2 | TRBJ2-5 | . | TRBV2 | CASRRRLAGVQETQYF | TGTGCCAGCAGGAGAAGACTAGCGGGCGTTCAAGAGACCCAGTACTTC
. | TRBJ2-7 | . | TRBV2 | CASSEGGNEQYF | TGTGCCAGCAGTGAAGGGGGGAACGAGCAGTACTTC
TRBD1 | TRBJ1-2 | . | TRBV10-3 | CAITGDSYGYTF | TGTGCCATCACGGGGGACAGCTATGGCTACACCTTC
. | TRBJ1-2 | . | TRBV10-3 | CAISEYTGTRGNYGYTF | TGTGCCATCAGTGAATACACCGGGACGAGAGGGAACTATGGCTACACCTTC
. | TRBJ1-5 | . | TRBV11-2 | CASSFGVGNQPQHF | TGTGCCAGCAGCTTCGGGGTAGGGAATCAGCCCCAGCATTTT
. | TRBJ1-2 | . | TRBV5-8 | CASGHGANYGYTF | TGTGCCAGCGGGCATGGGGCTAACTATGGCTACACCTTC
. | TRBJ2-7 | once | TRBV2 | CASSTTGSEQYF | TGTGCCAGCAGCACTACAGGGTCCGAGCAGTACTTC
. | TRBJ1-5 | once | TRBV19 | CASSRQPGQPQHF | TGTGCCAGTAGTCGGCAGCCCGGTCAGCCCCAGCATTTT
TRBD1 | TRBJ2-1 | . | TRBV7-9 | CASSLVDRATYNEQFF | TGTGCCAGCAGCTTAGTGGACAGGGCGACCTACAATGAGCAGTTCTTC
TRBD2 | TRBJ2-3 | few | TRBV27 | CASTISGGRDTQYF | TGTGCCAGTACTATTTCGGGGGGGAGAGATACGCAGTATTTT
TRBD2 | TRBJ2-3 | . | TRBV5-4 | CASSLETGLAGSNTQYF | TGTGCCAGCAGCCTTGAAACGGGACTAGCGGGGTCGAATACGCAGTATTTT
TRBD1 | TRBJ1-1 | . | TRBV7-9 | CASRPAGTGGTEAFF | TGTGCCAGCAGACCCGCCGGGACAGGGGGGACTGAAGCTTTCTTT
TRBD1 | TRBJ1-2 | . | TRBV5-1 | CASSVDRGHFGYTF | TGCGCCAGCAGCGTAGACAGGGGGCACTTTGGCTACACCTTC
. | TRBJ1-1 | . | TRBV28 | CASSPPERTEAFF | TGTGCCAGCAGCCCTCCCGAGCGCACTGAAGCTTTCTTT
TRBD1 | TRBJ1-5 | . | TRBV7-6 | CASSPGTGGSNQPQHF | TGTGCCAGCAGCCCAGGAACAGGGGGAAGCAATCAGCCCCAGCATTTT
. | TRBJ2-3 | . | TRBV7-2 | CASNFGVILSTDTQYF | TGTGCCAGCAACTTCGGGGTCATTCTTAGCACAGATACGCAGTATTTT